A single sample gave rise to the 24 T cell receptor beta chains below, sequenced in a study of T cell responses to AZD1222 COVID-19 vaccine. Data came from immunoSEQ multiplex PCR; TCRdb stores just in-frame clones and leaves some out. The sample yields about 83,000 clones, more than 70% seen once. The sequences come from peripheral blood, collected on day 0 of AZD1222 vaccination. Receptor source: an adult in good health.

V is TRBV18 and J is TRBJ2-7; no firm D call. Germline lookup yields CDR1 KGHSH and CDR2 LQKENI. V was trimmed by 6 bases and J by 2 bases, leaving 11 bases between them. The CDR3 loop spans 13 amino acids. The CDR3 sequence is CASSPRQAYEQYF. The CDR3 DNA reads TGTGCCAGCTCGCCGAGGCAGGCCTACGAGCAGTACTTC.

This chain uses TRBV30 with TRBJ2-7; D is possibly TRBD2 (6 bases). This CDR3 is 15 amino acids long. Trimming pared 0 bases from V and 4 bases from J, leaving 16 bases between. From germline, CDR1 is GTSNPN and CDR2 SVGIG (reference sequence). The CDR3 DNA reads TGTGCCTGGAGTGTACTATCTGCAGGGAGGTACGAGCAGTACTTC. Residues: CAWSVLSAGRYEQYF.

This chain connects TRBV3-1 (or the pseudogene TRBV3-2) to TRBJ2-4; the D is unclear. This CDR3 has 14 amino acids. The germline CDR1 and CDR2 sequences are LGHDT and YNNKEL (reference sequence). V was trimmed by 0 bases and J by 1 base, leaving 4 bases between them. As DNA, the CDR3 is TGTGCCAGCAGCCAAGATAGGGCCAAAAACATTCAGTACTTC. Protein sequence: CASSQDRAKNIQYF.

This clone was observed a few times. The chain links TRBV5-1 to TRBJ1-1; D gene ambiguous. The CDR3 contains 14 residues. Germline V gene lookup returns CDR1 SGHRS and CDR2 YFSETQ. Deletions cut 1 base from V and 1 base from J, with 8 bases between. Here the CDR3 reads CASSLRGENTEAFF. As DNA, the CDR3 is TGCGCCAGCAGCTTGCGGGGTGAGAACACTGAAGCTTTCTTT.

This chain uses TRBV28 with TRBJ1-4; no definite D call. Per the germline V gene, CDR1 is MDHEN and CDR2 is SYDVKM. Trimming removed 1 base from V and 5 bases from J, with 8 bases in between. This CDR3 is built from 14 residues. CDR3 protein: CASSLFGGNEKLFF. The CDR3 coding sequence is TGTGCCAGCAGTTTATTTGGCGGAAATGAAAAACTGTTTTTT.

The rearrangement links TRBV29-1 to TRBJ2-7; D tentatively reads TRBD1 or TRBD2 (5 bases each). CDR3 length equals 13 residues. The V end was cut by 7 bases, the J end by 0 bases, with 13 bases between. From germline, CDR1 is SQVTM and CDR2 ANQGSEA. CDR3 sequence reads: CSADTGTSYEQYF. In DNA form, the CDR3 reads TGCAGCGCGGACACCGGGACCTCCTACGAGCAGTACTTC.

V usage is TRBV12-5 and J usage is TRBJ2-2, with no clear D. The CDR3 spans 12 residues. Germline-derived CDR1 and CDR2 are LGHNT and FRNRAP. Trimming took 7 bases from V and 4 from J, leaving 7 bases between them. This chain's CDR3 is CASEVVTGELFF. CDR3 bases: TGTGCTAGTGAGGTGGTCACCGGGGAGCTGTTTTTT.

The rearrangement joins TRBV20-1 to TRBJ1-4; unclear D gene. The CDR3 has 14 amino acids. Germline V gene lookup returns CDR1 DFQATT and CDR2 SNEGSKA (reference sequence). Trimming pared 3 bases from V and 3 bases from J, leaving 11 bases between. Here the CDR3 DNA reads TGCAGTGCTAGTACCCCGCCCGCTAATGAAAAACTGTTTTTT. Its protein product is CSASTPPANEKLFF.

The chain uses TRBV5-1 and TRBJ2-1; a possible D gene is TRBD2 (5 bases). The V and J ends lost 0 bases and 0 bases respectively, with 10 bases between them. This CDR3 contains 16 residues. Germline V CDR1 and CDR2: SGHRS, YFSETQ. As DNA, the CDR3 is TGCGCCAGCAGCTTGGGGCGGGCGAGCTCCTACAATGAGCAGTTCTTC. It translates to CASSLGRASSYNEQFF. Full variable domain (remainder filled in from reference TRBV5-1 and TRBJ2-1): KAGVTQTPRYLIKTRGQQVTLSCSPISGHRSVSWYQQTPGQGLQFLFEYFSETQRNKGNFPGRFSGRQFSNSRSEMNVSTLELGDSALYLCASSLGRASSYNEQFFGPGTRLTVL.

The chain carries TRBV5-5 and TRBJ1-1; D remains unclear. V was cut by 3 bases and J by 5 bases, with 11 bases left in between. Germline CDR1 SGHKS, CDR2 YYEKEE (reference sequence). The CDR3 spans 13 residues. DNA of the CDR3: TGTGCCAGCAGCTCCCCCTTCGGGACTGAAGCTTTCTTT. It codes for CASSSPFGTEAFF. Full variable domain (outside the CDR3, taken from reference TRBV5-5 and TRBJ1-1): DAGVTQSPTHLIKTRGQQVTLRCSPISGHKSVSWYQQVLGQGPQFIFQYYEKEERGRGNFPDRFSARQFPNYSSELNVNALLLGDSALYLCASSSPFGTEAFFGQGTRLTVV.

The V gene is TRBV19, the J gene TRBJ2-3, with no clear D. The CDR3 loop spans 12 amino acids. V was cut by 5 bases and J by 1 base, with 4 bases left in between. Germline CDR1 LNHDA, CDR2 SQIVND (reference sequence). The CDR3, as DNA: TGTGCCAGTAGTTCTCGCACAGATACGCAGTATTTT. This gives the protein CASSSRTDTQYF. The variable domain in full, with the rest retrieved from reference TRBV19 and TRBJ2-3, is DGGITQSPKYLFRKEGQNVTLSCEQNLNHDAMYWYRQDPGQGLRLIYYSQIVNDFQKGDIAEGYSVSREKKESFPLTVTSAQKNPTAFYLCASSSRTDTQYFGPGTRLTVL.

The gene calls are TRBV6-5 and TRBJ1-4; D is undetermined. V was cut by 7 bases and J by 4 bases, with 16 bases left in between. The CDR3 has 15 amino acids. In germline, CDR1 is MNHEY, CDR2 SVGAGI. The DNA for the CDR3 is TGTGCCAGCATTCGAGGACCTGCAATTAATGAAAAACTGTTTTTT. Translated: CASIRGPAINEKLFF.

The rearrangement uses TRBV19 and TRBJ1-5; D might be TRBD1 (6 bases). The CDR3 is 14 residues long. Germline V gives CDR1 LNHDA, CDR2 SQIVND (reference sequence). V dropped 5 bases and J dropped 7 bases, with 15 bases sitting between them. The CDR3, as DNA: TGTGCCAGTAGTGACAGGAGCCTAGAACAGCCCCAGCATTTT. As protein: CASSDRSLEQPQHF.

The CDR3 spells CASSSLRDKFYEQYF. The CDR3 DNA is TGTGCCAGCAGCTCACTCCGGGACAAGTTCTACGAGCAGTACTTC. The rearrangement uses TRBV7-9 and TRBJ2-7; perhaps TRBD1 as D (6 bases). Germline-derived CDR1 and CDR2 are SEHNR and FQNEAQ (reference sequence). The ends were cut back, 4 bases at V and 3 bases at J, with 16 bases in the middle. The CDR3 is 15 amino acids.

The chain couples TRBV28 to TRBJ2-5; D call uncertain. The CDR3 is 12 residues long. V lost 3 bases and J 0 bases, leaving 2 bases between the germline ends. Germline V gene data show CDR1 as MDHEN and CDR2 as SYDVKM. The CDR3 here is CASSFDQETQYF. In nucleotides, the CDR3 is TGTGCCAGCAGTTTCGACCAAGAGACCCAGTACTTC.

This chain joins TRBV24-1 and TRBJ2-3, with unresolved D. CDR1 is KGHDR, CDR2 SFDVKD, per germline. Trimming took off 8 bases at V and 8 bases at J, with 10 bases between the two ends. The length of the CDR3 is 11 residues. CDR3 residues: CATIDLGTQYF. The CDR3 coding sequence is TGTGCCACCATAGACCTTGGTACGCAGTATTTT.

The genes are TRBV6-2 or TRBV6-3 and TRBJ2-7; D ambiguous. The CDR3 has 10 residues. Trimming cost V 11 bases and J 4 bases, with 9 bases left between them. The germline gives CDR1 MNHEY, CDR2 SVGEGT. The CDR3 DNA reads as TGTGCCGGCGGCCATTACGAGCAGTACTTC. Translation gives CAGGHYEQYF.

This rearrangement joins TRBV27 to TRBJ2-3, with a weak D call TRBD2 (6 bases). V was cut by 4 bases and J by 4 bases, with 21 bases left in between. CDR3 length: 17 residues. Germline CDR1 MNHEY, CDR2 SMNVEV (reference sequence). The CDR3: CASSSLGGTRVADTQYF. CDR3 DNA sequence: TGTGCCAGCAGTTCCCTAGGAGGGACCCGGGTTGCAGATACGCAGTATTTT.

The table lists this clone with a count of one. The chain has TRBV27 and TRBJ1-1; 9 bases align to TRBD1. With 1 base clipped from V and 0 bases from J, the junction kept 9 bases outside the gene matches. The CDR3 is 18 amino acids. Germline CDR1 MNHEY, CDR2 SMNVEV (reference sequence). The CDR3: CASSLYLGQGLLNTEAFF. The CDR3 nucleotides read TGTGCCAGCAGTTTATATTTGGGACAGGGTTTATTGAACACTGAAGCTTTCTTT.

This rearrangement joins TRBV12-3 or TRBV12-4 to TRBJ2-7; maybe TRBD2 (6 bases). V lost 8 bases, J lost 4 bases, and 9 bases lay in between. The CDR3 sequence is 11 residues long. The DNA for the CDR3 is TGTGCCAGCGCCGGGGGTTACGAGCAGTACTTC. It translates to CASAGGYEQYF.

This sequence joins TRBV5-1 and TRBJ2-1; 10 bases are a match to TRBD2. The V gene's germline CDR1 is SGHRS and CDR2 YFSETQ. The CDR3 totals 18 residues. The V and J ends lost 5 bases and 1 base, in that order; junction bases with no gene match: 12. This CDR3 reads CASRMGLAGAGSYNEQFF. The CDR3 DNA reads TGCGCCAGCAGGATGGGGCTAGCGGGAGCCGGGTCCTACAATGAGCAGTTCTTC.

This clone showed up just once. This chain connects TRBV18 to TRBJ1-5, with TRBD1 matching 7 bases. In germline, CDR1 is KGHSH, CDR2 LQKENI. The CDR3 extends over 14 amino acids. Trimming at V came to 3 bases and at J to 6 bases, leaving 5 bases not matched to a gene. CDR3 in amino acids: CASSPDRASQPQHF. For the CDR3, the DNA is TGTGCCAGCTCACCCGACAGGGCTAGTCAGCCCCAGCATTTT.

CDR3 protein: CASSLVTSGIGAYNEQFF. The CDR3 DNA sequence: TGTGCCAGCAGTCTAGTGACTAGCGGGATCGGCGCATACAATGAGCAGTTCTTC. The chain is built from TRBV28 and TRBJ2-1; 11 bases fit TRBD2. V shed 5 bases, J shed 4 bases, and the junction held 13 bases outside the gene matches. The germline CDR1 and CDR2 sequences are MDHEN and SYDVKM. This CDR3 has 18 amino acids.

The rearrangement uses TRBV12-3 or TRBV12-4 and TRBJ2-5; D gene ambiguous. Deletions cut 2 bases from V and 5 bases from J, with 6 bases between. The CDR3 consists of 12 residues. The CDR3 DNA follows: TGTGCCAGCAGTTTAACTGGGGAGACCCAGTACTTC. It encodes CASSLTGETQYF.